Each of the 32 T cell receptor beta chains below was sequenced from the same sample in a study of blood T cells in healthy people across ages. A J-beta primer mix and a sample-barcoded 5' primer were used in a second PCR of about 7 to 12 cycles. Each CDR3 protein gets one entry after TCRdb re-called the 5' RACE reads with MiXCR. The sample comprises 2 million or so distinct CDR3 sequences, around half of which are singletons, and 2.1% rests with the top ten. Sequenced material: blood. These receptors were taken from a woman aged 35 to 49 in good health.

In this sample, this clonotype turned up a few times. The rearrangement uses TRBV12-3 or TRBV12-4 and TRBJ1-6, with D tentatively TRBD1 (5 bases). Trimming stripped 6 bases from V and 4 bases from J, with 10 bases between. The CDR3 runs to 14 residues. In nucleotides, the CDR3 is TGTGCCAGCAGGGGGACCGATTATAATTCACCCCTCCACTTT. It translates to CASRGTDYNSPLHF.

The rearrangement joins TRBV7-2 to TRBJ2-1; 11 nucleotides match TRBD2. Per the germline V gene, CDR1 is SGHTA and CDR2 is FQGNSA. There are 14 residues in the CDR3. Trimming cost V 6 bases and J 6 bases; bases outside gene matches: 4. CDR3 coding DNA: TGTGCCAGCAGGGTAGCGGGGGGGAGCAATGAGCAGTTCTTC. Its protein is CASRVAGGSNEQFF.

V gene TRBV6-2 or TRBV6-3 combines with J gene TRBJ2-7, with TRBD2 matching over 9 bases. The DNA end is a closer match to TRBJ2-5, so the J assignment may be wrong. CDR3 length equals 16 residues. Germline V gene data show CDR1 as MNHEY and CDR2 as SVGEGT. The CDR3 spells CASSPSLAGFLKTQYF. CDR3 nucleotide sequence: TGTGCCAGCAGTCCCAGTCTAGCGGGGTTCTTGAAGACCCAGTACTTC.

This clonotype was seen just once. This rearrangement joins TRBV5-1 to TRBJ2-1, with D maybe TRBD2 (5 bases). Germline-derived CDR1 and CDR2 are SGHRS and YFSETQ. The CDR3 loop spans 14 amino acids. V gave up 0 bases and J gave up 8 bases, with 12 bases separating them. The CDR3 spells CASSLGGSVDEQFF. DNA for the CDR3: TGCGCCAGCAGCTTGGGGGGTAGCGTAGATGAGCAGTTCTTC.

This clonotype occurred a few times. This chain joins TRBV6-5 and TRBJ2-3; D gene uncertain. The CDR3 has 14 amino acids. CDR1 and CDR2 from the germline V gene are MNHEY and SVGAGI. V was shortened by 7 bases and J by 3 bases, with 14 bases between the two germline ends. The CDR3 loop reads CASNPTAATDTQYF. In DNA form, the CDR3 reads TGTGCCAGCAACCCGACGGCGGCGACAGATACGCAGTATTTT.

This clonotype came up a few times. The chain links TRBV3-1 to TRBJ2-1; no clear D gene. Germline CDR1 is LGHDT and CDR2 is YNNKEL (reference sequence). The V end lost 0 bases, the J end lost 0 bases, and 6 bases lay between the germline ends. The CDR3 runs to 15 residues. The CDR3 DNA is TGTGCCAGCAGCCAAGATCTCGACTCCTACAATGAGCAGTTCTTC. Residues: CASSQDLDSYNEQFF.

The chain carries TRBV7-2 and TRBJ2-3; D ambiguous. Germline values: CDR1 SGHTA, CDR2 FQGNSA. This CDR3 is 13 amino acids long. The V end was cut by 5 bases, the J end by 4 bases, with 10 bases between. This chain's CDR3 is CASSLDSSDTQYF. The CDR3 nucleotides are TGTGCCAGCAGCCTCGACTCGTCAGATACGCAGTATTTT.

The V and J genes are TRBV4-1 and TRBJ2-4; D is possibly TRBD1 (6 bases). The end of the DNA fits TRBJ2-7 better, so the J call may be wrong. This CDR3 comprises 14 residues. Germline V gene sequence: CDR1 MGHRA, CDR2 YSYEKL. The CDR3, as DNA: TGCGCCAGCAGCCGAGGACAAGGGGGTTCCGAGCAGTACTTC. Its translation is CASSRGQGGSEQYF.

The V gene is TRBV5-1, the J gene TRBJ2-3, with no clear D. CDR1 SGHRS and CDR2 YFSETQ come from the germline V gene. This CDR3 region has 9 residues. Trimming left V 10 bases short and J 6 bases short, with 6 bases between. CDR3 DNA sequence: TGCGCCTGCCAGGATACGCAGTATTTT. The encoded protein is CACQDTQYF.

The chain is built from TRBV7-3 and TRBJ2-3; no definite D call. CDR3 length: 13 residues. CDR1 SGHTA and CDR2 FQGTGA come from the germline V gene. Trimming took off 8 bases at V and 1 base at J, with 10 bases between the two ends. The CDR3 loop reads CASEKIGTDTQYF. As DNA, the CDR3 is TGTGCCAGCGAAAAAATCGGCACAGATACGCAGTATTTT.

This clonotype appeared a single time. J is TRBJ2-6 and V is TRBV6-2 or TRBV6-3; tentative D call: TRBD1 (6 bases). V shed 10 bases and J shed 0 bases, with 16 bases lying between them. The CDR3 contains 16 residues. Germline CDR1 reads MNHEY; CDR2 reads SVGEGT. The CDR3 DNA is TGTGCCATAGAGACAGGCTTTAGCTCTGGGGCCAACGTCCTGACTTTC. This gives the protein CAIETGFSSGANVLTF.

DNA for the CDR3: TGCAGTGCGGAGCGATTAACAACGGGCTCCTACAATGAGCAGTACTTC. Residues: CSAERLTTGSYNEQYF. The chain carries TRBV20-1 and TRBJ2-1; D not resolved. The DNA end is more similar to TRBJ2-7, so the J call may be wrong. The CDR3 extends over 16 amino acids. CDR1 DFQATT and CDR2 SNEGSKA come from the germline V gene (reference sequence).

The CDR3 loop is CSGGLTGGLSNTEAFF. CDR3 coding DNA: TGCAGTGGGGGTCTGACAGGGGGCCTCTCGAACACTGAAGCTTTCTTT. This rearrangement joins TRBV20-1 to TRBJ1-1, with TRBD1 matching over 10 bases. Germline V gene data show CDR1 as DFQATT and CDR2 as SNEGSKA (reference sequence). The CDR3 spans 16 residues. V shed 7 bases and J 1 base; nucleotides not matched to a gene: 12.

The gene calls are TRBV20-1 and TRBJ2-2; no definite D call. CDR3 length equals 11 residues. Germline V gene data show CDR1 as DFQATT and CDR2 as SNEGSKA (reference sequence). V lost 2 bases and J lost 5, with 3 bases in between. CDR3 in amino acids: CSARWTGELFF. In DNA, the CDR3 is TGCAGTGCTAGATGGACCGGGGAGCTGTTTTTT.

The chain carries TRBV20-1 and TRBJ2-3; D call uncertain. V lost 6 bases to trimming and J lost 6 bases, with 16 bases between them. The CDR3 spans 13 residues. CDR1 is DFQATT and CDR2 is SNEGSKA in the germline V gene (reference sequence). CDR3 protein: CSAKAPPDDTQYF. The CDR3 DNA reads as TGCAGTGCCAAGGCCCCCCCGGACGATACGCAGTATTTT.

V gene TRBV18 combines with J gene TRBJ1-2, with 8 positions matching TRBD1. This CDR3 is 16 amino acids long. V lost 3 bases and J lost 8; bases outside the gene matches: 14. Germline CDR1 reads KGHSH; CDR2 reads LQKENI. CDR3 sequence: CASSPSGQGLSRGYTF. The CDR3 DNA sequence: TGTGCCAGCTCACCTTCCGGACAGGGCCTCTCGCGGGGCTACACCTTC.

The genes are TRBV25-1 and TRBJ2-3; TRBD1 agrees at 7 bases. V lost 6 bases to trimming and J lost 2 bases; unmatched junction nucleotides: 5. The CDR3 totals 14 residues. Germline CDR1 is MGHDK and CDR2 is SYGVNS. CDR3 loop: CASRKQGITDTQYF. Here the CDR3 DNA reads TGTGCCAGCAGAAAACAGGGGATCACAGATACGCAGTATTTT.

Of note for this clonotype: One end of the junction fails to match germline, which may point to a read error. This chain links TRBV28 with TRBJ1-2, with a possible D match to TRBD1 (5 bases). The CDR3 extends over 14 amino acids. CDR1 and CDR2 (germline): MDHEN, SYDVKM. Here the CDR3 reads CAGRRQQEIYGYTF. The CDR3 nucleotides are TGTGCCGGCAGACGCCAACAGGAGATCTATGGCTACACCTTC.

J is TRBJ1-5 and V is TRBV27; no firm D call. Between the trimmed V and J ends, which lost 0 bases and 3 bases, there was a span of 15 bases. The CDR3 covers 17 residues. Germline values: CDR1 MNHEY, CDR2 SMNVEV (reference sequence). In DNA form, the CDR3 reads TGTGCCAGCAGTTTATCTGGAGAGCGGGGAGTCAATCAGCCCCAGCATTTT. Its translation is CASSLSGERGVNQPQHF.

This clonotype was seen only a few times. The V gene is TRBV7-2, the J gene TRBJ1-5; D is undetermined. The germline V and J ends were trimmed by 5 bases and 0 bases, with 11 bases remaining between them. The CDR3 loop spans 15 amino acids. Germline loops: CDR1 SGHTA, CDR2 FQGNSA. CDR3 loop: CASSKGLDSNQPQHF. CDR3 DNA: TGTGCCAGCAGCAAAGGACTGGATAGCAATCAGCCCCAGCATTTT.

This chain joins TRBV10-3 and TRBJ2-5, with a tentative D call TRBD1 (6 bases). Germline V gene lookup returns CDR1 ENHRY and CDR2 SYGVKD. The CDR3 totals 13 residues. V was pared by 4 bases and J by 3 bases, with 9 bases between. CDR3: CAISGTEKETQYF. The CDR3 DNA is TGTGCCATCAGTGGGACAGAGAAAGAGACCCAGTACTTC.

This sequence joins TRBV6-2 or TRBV6-3 and TRBJ2-4; D gene ambiguous. The tail of the sequence fits TRBJ2-7 better, so the J call may be wrong. The CDR3 has 16 residues. Germline V gene lookup returns CDR1 MNHEY and CDR2 SVGEGT. The CDR3, as DNA: TGTGCCAGCAGTTACGGGTTACCGGCAGCCTCCTACGAGCAGTACTTC. It is translated as CASSYGLPAASYEQYF.

The chain links TRBV4-3 to TRBJ2-4; D is undetermined. The ends were cut back, 4 bases at V and 0 bases at J, with 13 bases in the middle. Germline values: CDR1 LGHNA, CDR2 YSLEER. The CDR3 sequence is 16 residues long. The CDR3 sequence: CASSPTRTAAKNIQYF. The CDR3 DNA sequence: TGCGCCAGCAGCCCTACTCGGACGGCAGCCAAAAACATTCAGTACTTC.

The V and J genes are TRBV10-3 and TRBJ2-1; D may correspond to TRBD1 or TRBD2 (5 bases each). V gave up 7 bases and J gave up 0 bases, with 13 bases separating them. Germline CDR1 is ENHRY and CDR2 is SYGVKD. CDR3 size: 15 residues. The CDR3 region has the DNA TGTGCCATCAACCGGGACGGCAGCTCCTACAATGAGCAGTTCTTC. Translating gives CAINRDGSSYNEQFF.

This clonotype was seen more than once but under ten times. The chain employs TRBV12-3 or TRBV12-4 and TRBJ2-5; D possibly uses TRBD1 or TRBD2 (6 bases each). Between the trimmed V and J ends, which lost 1 base and 5 bases, there was a span of 14 bases. This CDR3 contains 15 residues. The CDR3 nucleotides read TGTGCCAGCAGTTTAGGTGGGGGGCGGGCGGAGACCCAGTACTTC. As protein: CASSLGGGRAETQYF.

V gene TRBV20-1 combines with J gene TRBJ2-3; D possibly corresponds to TRBD2 (6 bases). CDR3 length: 14 residues. The V gene lost 5 bases and the J gene lost 0 bases, with 12 bases spanning the gap. From germline, CDR1 is DFQATT and CDR2 SNEGSKA (reference sequence). In DNA, the CDR3 is TGCAGTGCTTCCTACGGGAGCAGCACAGATACGCAGTATTTT. This encodes CSASYGSSTDTQYF.

V and J are TRBV5-1 and TRBJ2-3, with a weak D call TRBD2 (6 bases). V lost 5 bases and J 0 bases, leaving 16 bases between the germline ends. This CDR3 comprises 16 residues. Germline V lookup: CDR1 SGHRS, CDR2 YFSETQ. The CDR3 region has the DNA TGCGCCAGCAGTCCGGTTCTAGCGTCTAGCACAGATACGCAGTATTTT. Protein: CASSPVLASSTDTQYF.

The sample holds a few counts of this clonotype. The rearrangement links TRBV4-3 to TRBJ2-1; D ambiguous. The CDR3 is 16 residues long. Germline V CDR1 and CDR2: LGHNA, YSLEER. V lost 0 bases to trimming and J lost 6 bases, with 15 bases between them. The CDR3 protein is CASSQDSGSVGNEQFF. In nucleotides, the CDR3 is TGCGCCAGCAGCCAAGATTCAGGCAGCGTTGGCAATGAGCAGTTCTTC.

J is TRBJ1-6 and V is TRBV18; 8 nucleotides align to TRBD1. The CDR3 is 17 residues long. V dropped 3 bases and J dropped 1; count of bases not matched to a gene: 5. Germline V lookup: CDR1 KGHSH, CDR2 LQKENI. CDR3 sequence (DNA): TGTGCCAGCTCACCCCAGGGGGCAGAATCCTATAATTCACCCCTCCACTTT. Translating gives CASSPQGAESYNSPLHF.

As for this clonotype: Without the conserved terminal phenylalanine or tryptophan, this CDR3 likely stems from a read error. The chain joins TRBV5-1 to TRBJ2-4; perhaps D is TRBD1 or TRBD2 (5 bases each). Germline CDR1 is SGHRS and CDR2 is YFSETQ. The CDR3 consists of 17 residues. The ends were cut back, 0 bases at V and 0 bases at J, with 13 bases in the middle. The DNA for the CDR3 is TGCGCCAGCAGCTTGGCCCCCAGGGACCTAGCCAAAAACATTCAGTACATC. As protein: CASSLAPRDLAKNIQYI.

The chain joins TRBV27 to TRBJ1-6; tentative D call: TRBD1 (5 bases). Trimming stripped 6 bases from V and 9 bases from J, with 18 bases between. This CDR3 has 15 amino acids. CDR1 is MNHEY and CDR2 is SMNVEV in the germline V gene (reference sequence). The CDR3 region is CASSFSRQGASPLHF. The DNA for the CDR3 is TGTGCCAGCAGCTTCTCCCGGCAGGGAGCTTCACCCCTCCACTTT.

Only a few counts were recorded for this clonotype. J is TRBJ2-1 and V is TRBV18; D is unclear. Trimming took 2 bases from V and 4 from J, leaving 12 bases between them. Germline CDR1 KGHSH, CDR2 LQKENI. This CDR3 spans 15 amino acids. This CDR3 reads CASSPGVQNYNEQFF. The CDR3, as DNA: TGTGCCAGCTCACCAGGTGTTCAGAATTACAATGAGCAGTTCTTC.